What follows are 8 T cell receptor beta chains derived from one specimen sequenced in a study of OX40 agonist ivuxolimab in advanced cancers. Profiled with immunoSEQ multiplex PCR; TCRdb holds only in-frame clones, not every one. The data show some 86,000 clones, 70% to 85% seen once. The specimen comprised CD4+ or CD8+ T cells sorted from blood, sampled in a trial of the OX40 agonist ivuxolimab. The source is an adult with an advanced solid tumor such as melanoma, head and neck, liver or kidney cancer.

The chain links TRBV6-6 to TRBJ2-5, with D possibly TRBD2 on 5 matching bases. V was shortened by 7 bases and J by 2 bases, with 14 bases between the two germline ends. Germline loops: CDR1 MNHNY, CDR2 SVGAGI (reference sequence). The CDR3 is 14 amino acids. This CDR3 reads CASNRERKQETQYF. The CDR3 nucleotides read TGTGCCAGCAATCGGGAACGGAAACAAGAGACCCAGTACTTC.

V gene TRBV18 combines with J gene TRBJ2-7; possible D gene TRBD2, 6 bases. V was trimmed by 2 bases and J by 6 bases, leaving 8 bases between them. The CDR3 totals 12 residues. Germline V CDR1 and CDR2: KGHSH, LQKENI. CDR3 DNA sequence: TGTGCCAGCTCACCAGGGGGGTTCGAGCAGTACTTC. As protein: CASSPGGFEQYF. Together with reference TRBV18 and TRBJ2-7, the CDR3 gives the full variable domain: NAGVMQNPRHLVRRRGQEARLRCSPMKGHSHVYWYRQLPEEGLKFMVYLQKENIIDESGMPKERFSAEFPKEGPSILRIQQVVRGDSAAYFCASSPGGFEQYFGPGTRLTVT.

This chain joins TRBV11-3 and TRBJ2-7; 9 nucleotides agree with TRBD1. Germline V lookup: CDR1 SGHNT, CDR2 YENEEA. CDR3 length: 14 residues. V lost 3 bases, J lost 1 base, and 1 base stayed unmatched. The CDR3 loop is CASSLDRGSYEQYF. The CDR3, as DNA: TGTGCCAGCAGCTTGGACAGGGGTTCCTACGAGCAGTACTTC.

This chain uses TRBV7-8 with TRBJ1-3; 7 nucleotides line up with TRBD1. The CDR3 spans 14 residues. Germline V CDR1 and CDR2: SGHVS, FQNEAQ. With V trimmed by 4 bases and J by 2 bases, 2 bases remained unmatched. The DNA of the CDR3 is TGTGCCAGCAGCTCAGACAGGGCTGGAAACACCATATATTTT. Amino acids: CASSSDRAGNTIYF.

V gene TRBV7-2 combines with J gene TRBJ2-5; TRBD2 matches 10 bases. The DNA end lines up better with TRBJ2-7; the J call may be wrong. The CDR3 is 15 amino acids. From germline, CDR1 is SGHTA and CDR2 FQGNSA. Here the CDR3 DNA reads TGTGCCAGCAGCGATCTAGCGGGAGACTCCTACGAGCAGTACTTC. Translation gives CASSDLAGDSYEQYF.

This rearrangement joins TRBV29-1 to TRBJ2-1; 9 nucleotides align to TRBD1. This CDR3 has 12 amino acids. Germline values: CDR1 SQVTM, CDR2 ANQGSEA. The V segment lost 5 bases and the J segment 9 bases; nucleotides outside the gene matches: 5. In DNA, the CDR3 is TGCAGCGTTTACACAGGGGGCTCTGAGCAGTTCTTC. Protein sequence: CSVYTGGSEQFF.

This rearrangement joins TRBV7-2 to TRBJ2-5; possible D gene TRBD1, 6 bases. The end of the DNA is better explained by TRBJ2-7, so the J call may be wrong. The CDR3 totals 16 residues. Looked up from germline, CDR1 is SGHTA and CDR2 is FQGNSA. The CDR3 region has the DNA TGTGCCAGCAGCCGCTGGGACATCGAGAGCTCCTACGAGCAGTACTTC. Its translation is CASSRWDIESSYEQYF.

The chain recombines TRBV28 with TRBJ2-1, with 8 bases aligning to TRBD2. This CDR3 is built from 12 residues. V dropped 11 bases and J dropped 4; count of bases not matched to a gene: 4. The germline V gene encodes CDR1 MDHEN and CDR2 SYDVKM. For the CDR3, the DNA is TGTGCCGTAACGGGGGGGTACAATGAGCAGTTCTTC. As protein: CAVTGGYNEQFF. Full variable domain (missing parts from reference TRBV28 and TRBJ2-1): DVKVTQSSRYLVKRTGEKVFLECVQDMDHENMFWYRQDPGLGLRLIYFSYDVKMKEKGDIPEGYSVSREKKERFSLILESASTNQTSMYLCAVTGGYNEQFFGPGTRLTVL.